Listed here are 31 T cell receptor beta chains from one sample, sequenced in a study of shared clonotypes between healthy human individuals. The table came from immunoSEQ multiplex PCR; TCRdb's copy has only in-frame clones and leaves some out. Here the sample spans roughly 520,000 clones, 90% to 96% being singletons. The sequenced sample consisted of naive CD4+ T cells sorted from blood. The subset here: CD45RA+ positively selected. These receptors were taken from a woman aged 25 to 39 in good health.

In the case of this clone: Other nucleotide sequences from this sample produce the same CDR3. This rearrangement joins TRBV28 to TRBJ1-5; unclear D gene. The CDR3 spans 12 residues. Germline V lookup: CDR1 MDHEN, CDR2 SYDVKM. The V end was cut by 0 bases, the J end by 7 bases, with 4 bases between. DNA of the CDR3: TGTGCCAGCAGTTTATGGGGACAGCCCCAGCATTTT. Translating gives CASSLWGQPQHF.

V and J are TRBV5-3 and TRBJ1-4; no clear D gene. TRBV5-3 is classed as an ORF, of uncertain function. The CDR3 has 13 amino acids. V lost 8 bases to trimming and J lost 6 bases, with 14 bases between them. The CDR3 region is CASSQTVDEKLFF. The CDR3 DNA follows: TGTGCCAGCAGCCAGACGGTGGATGAAAAACTGTTTTTT.

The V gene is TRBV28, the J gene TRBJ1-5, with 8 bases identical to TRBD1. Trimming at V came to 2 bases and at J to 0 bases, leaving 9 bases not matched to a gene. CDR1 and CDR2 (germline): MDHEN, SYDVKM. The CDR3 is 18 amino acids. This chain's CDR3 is CASSLPRGPFYSNQPQHF. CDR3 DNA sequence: TGTGCCAGCAGTTTACCCAGGGGGCCCTTTTATAGCAATCAGCCCCAGCATTTT.

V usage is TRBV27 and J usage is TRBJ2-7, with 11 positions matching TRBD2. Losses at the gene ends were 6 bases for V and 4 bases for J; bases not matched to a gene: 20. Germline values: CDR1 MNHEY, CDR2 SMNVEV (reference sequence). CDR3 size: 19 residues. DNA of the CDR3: TGTGCCAGCAGCCCTTTCAAGGGGGTCCCCGGGACTAGCGGTTACGAGCAGTACTTC. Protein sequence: CASSPFKGVPGTSGYEQYF.

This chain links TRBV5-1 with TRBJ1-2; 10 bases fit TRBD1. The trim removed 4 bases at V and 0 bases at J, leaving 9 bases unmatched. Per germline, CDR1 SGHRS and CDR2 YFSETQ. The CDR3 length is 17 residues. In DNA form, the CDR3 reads TGCGCCAGCAGCCACACACCGGGACAGGGGACTAACTATGGCTACACCTTC. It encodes CASSHTPGQGTNYGYTF.

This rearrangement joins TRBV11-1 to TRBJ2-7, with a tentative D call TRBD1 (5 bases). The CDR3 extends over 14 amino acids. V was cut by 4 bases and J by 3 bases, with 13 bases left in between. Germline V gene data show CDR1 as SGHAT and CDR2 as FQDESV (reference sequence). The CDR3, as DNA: TGTGCCAGCAGCTCCAGGGTTGACAGCTACGAGCAGTACTTC. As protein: CASSSRVDSYEQYF.

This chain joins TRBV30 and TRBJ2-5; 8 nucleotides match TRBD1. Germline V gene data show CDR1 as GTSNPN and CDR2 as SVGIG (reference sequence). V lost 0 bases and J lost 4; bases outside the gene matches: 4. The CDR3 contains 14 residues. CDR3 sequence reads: CAWSVDRVGETQYF. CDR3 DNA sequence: TGTGCCTGGAGTGTGGACAGGGTTGGAGAGACCCAGTACTTC.

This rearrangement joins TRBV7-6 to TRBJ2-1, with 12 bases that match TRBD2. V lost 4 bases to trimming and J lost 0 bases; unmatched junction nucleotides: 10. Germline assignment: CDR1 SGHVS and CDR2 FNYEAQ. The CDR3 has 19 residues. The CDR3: CASSSGLAGTVPSYNEQFF. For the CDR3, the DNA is TGTGCCAGCAGCTCAGGACTAGCGGGGACCGTACCCTCCTACAATGAGCAGTTCTTC.

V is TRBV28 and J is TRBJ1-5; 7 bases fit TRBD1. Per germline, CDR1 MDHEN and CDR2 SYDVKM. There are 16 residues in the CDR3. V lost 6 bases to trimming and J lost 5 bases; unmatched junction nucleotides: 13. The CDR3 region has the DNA TGTGCCAGCAGGGATGACAGGGCTACTCTCGATCAGCCCCAGCATTTT. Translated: CASRDDRATLDQPQHF.

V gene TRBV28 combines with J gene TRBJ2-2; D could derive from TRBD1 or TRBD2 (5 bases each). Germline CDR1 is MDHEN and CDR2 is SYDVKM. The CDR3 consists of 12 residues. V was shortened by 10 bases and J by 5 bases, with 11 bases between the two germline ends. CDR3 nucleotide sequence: TGTGCCACACCCGGGGCGACCGGGGAGCTGTTTTTT. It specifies CATPGATGELFF.

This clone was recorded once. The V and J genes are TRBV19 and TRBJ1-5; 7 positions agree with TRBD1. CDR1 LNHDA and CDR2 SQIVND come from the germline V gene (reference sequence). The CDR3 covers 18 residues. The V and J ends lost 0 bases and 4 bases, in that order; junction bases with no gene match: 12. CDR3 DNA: TGTGCCAGTAGTATAGAATGGCAACAGGGGCTCCTGAATCAGCCCCAGCATTTT. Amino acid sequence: CASSIEWQQGLLNQPQHF.

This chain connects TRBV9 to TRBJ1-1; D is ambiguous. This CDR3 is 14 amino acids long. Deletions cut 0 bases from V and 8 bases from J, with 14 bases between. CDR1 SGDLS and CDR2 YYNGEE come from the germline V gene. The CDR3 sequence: CASSVVHHLGEAFF. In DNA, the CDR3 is TGTGCCAGCAGCGTAGTTCACCACTTGGGCGAAGCTTTCTTT.

The CDR3 region is CASSGGFSGEAFF. The CDR3 region has the DNA TGTGCCAGCAGTGGTGGCTTTTCGGGCGAAGCTTTCTTT. The V and J genes are TRBV2 and TRBJ1-1; D not certain. The length of the CDR3 is 13 residues. Trimming removed 4 bases at V and 8 bases at J, with 14 bases between. Germline values: CDR1 SNHLY, CDR2 FYNNEI.

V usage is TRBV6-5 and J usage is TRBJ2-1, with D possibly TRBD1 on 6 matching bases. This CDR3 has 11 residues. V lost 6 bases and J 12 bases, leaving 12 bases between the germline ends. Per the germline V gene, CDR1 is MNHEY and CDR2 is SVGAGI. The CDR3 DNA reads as TGTGCCAGCAGCTCTGGGGGCGGGCAGTTCTTC. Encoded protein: CASSSGGGQFF.

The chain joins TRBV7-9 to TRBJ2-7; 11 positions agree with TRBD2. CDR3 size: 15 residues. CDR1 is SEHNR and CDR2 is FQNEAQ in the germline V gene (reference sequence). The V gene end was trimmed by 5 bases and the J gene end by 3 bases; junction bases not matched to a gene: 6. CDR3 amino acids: CASSKGLAEVYEQYF. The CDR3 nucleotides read TGTGCCAGCAGCAAGGGACTAGCGGAGGTCTACGAGCAGTACTTC.

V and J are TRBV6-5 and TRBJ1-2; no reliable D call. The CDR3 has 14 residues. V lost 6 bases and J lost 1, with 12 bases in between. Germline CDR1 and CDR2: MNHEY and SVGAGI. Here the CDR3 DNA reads TGTGCCAGCAGATGGCTCGGAGGTAACTATGGCTACACCTTC. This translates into CASRWLGGNYGYTF.

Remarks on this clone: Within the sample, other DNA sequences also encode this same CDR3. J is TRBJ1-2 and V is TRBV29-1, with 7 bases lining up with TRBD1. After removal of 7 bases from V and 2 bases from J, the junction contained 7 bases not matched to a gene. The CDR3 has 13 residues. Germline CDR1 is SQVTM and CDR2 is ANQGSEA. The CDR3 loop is CSAGRDSNYGYTF. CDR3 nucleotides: TGCAGCGCCGGCCGGGACAGCAACTATGGCTACACCTTC.

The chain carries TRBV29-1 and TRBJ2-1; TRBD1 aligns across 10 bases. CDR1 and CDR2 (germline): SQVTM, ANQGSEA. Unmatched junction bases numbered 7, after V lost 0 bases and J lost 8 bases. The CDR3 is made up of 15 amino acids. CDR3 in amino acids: CSVEEWRTGGDEQFF. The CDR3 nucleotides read TGCAGCGTTGAAGAATGGCGGACAGGGGGTGATGAGCAGTTCTTC.

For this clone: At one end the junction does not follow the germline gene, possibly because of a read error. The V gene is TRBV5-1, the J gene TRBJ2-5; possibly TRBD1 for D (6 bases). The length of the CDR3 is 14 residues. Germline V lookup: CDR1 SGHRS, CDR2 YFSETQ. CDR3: CASSLAPGEEAQYF. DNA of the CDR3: TGCGCCAGCAGCTTGGCCCCAGGGGAAGAGGCCCAGTACTTC.

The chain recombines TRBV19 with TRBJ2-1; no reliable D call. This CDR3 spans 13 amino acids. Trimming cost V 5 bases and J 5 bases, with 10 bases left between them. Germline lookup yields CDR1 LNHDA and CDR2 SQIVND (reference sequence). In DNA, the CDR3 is TGTGCCAGTAGTGGGGAAGACGACAATGAGCAGTTCTTC. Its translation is CASSGEDDNEQFF.

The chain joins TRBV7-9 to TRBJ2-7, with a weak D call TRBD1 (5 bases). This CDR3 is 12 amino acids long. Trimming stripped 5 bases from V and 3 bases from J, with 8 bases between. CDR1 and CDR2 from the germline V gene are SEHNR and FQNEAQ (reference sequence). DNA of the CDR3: TGTGCCAGCAGCACCACAGGCTACGAGCAGTACTTC. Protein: CASSTTGYEQYF.

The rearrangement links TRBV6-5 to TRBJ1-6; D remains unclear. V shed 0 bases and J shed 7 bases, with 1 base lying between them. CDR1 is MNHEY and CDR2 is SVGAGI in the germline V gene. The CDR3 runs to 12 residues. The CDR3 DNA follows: TGTGCCAGCAGTTACTCGAATTCACCCCTCCACTTT. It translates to CASSYSNSPLHF.

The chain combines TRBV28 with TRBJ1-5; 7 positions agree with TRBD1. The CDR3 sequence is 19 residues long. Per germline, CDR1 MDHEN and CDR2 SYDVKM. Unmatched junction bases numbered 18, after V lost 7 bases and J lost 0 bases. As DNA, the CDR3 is TGTGCCAGCACCGAATCGACAGGGATTTGGGGAGATAGCAATCAGCCCCAGCATTTT. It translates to CASTESTGIWGDSNQPQHF.

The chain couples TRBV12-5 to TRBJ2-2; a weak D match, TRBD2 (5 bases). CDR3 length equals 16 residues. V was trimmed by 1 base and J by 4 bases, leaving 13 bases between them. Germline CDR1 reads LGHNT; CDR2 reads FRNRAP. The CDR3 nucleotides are TGTGCTAGTGGTTTGGACATAGGTCGGGGCACCGGGGAGCTGTTTTTT. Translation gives CASGLDIGRGTGELFF.

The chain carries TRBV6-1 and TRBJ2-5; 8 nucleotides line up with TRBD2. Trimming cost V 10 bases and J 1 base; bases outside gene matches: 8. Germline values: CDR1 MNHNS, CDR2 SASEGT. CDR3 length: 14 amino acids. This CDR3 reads CATVAGSLQETQYF. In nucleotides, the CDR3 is TGTGCCACCGTAGCGGGAAGCCTCCAAGAGACCCAGTACTTC.

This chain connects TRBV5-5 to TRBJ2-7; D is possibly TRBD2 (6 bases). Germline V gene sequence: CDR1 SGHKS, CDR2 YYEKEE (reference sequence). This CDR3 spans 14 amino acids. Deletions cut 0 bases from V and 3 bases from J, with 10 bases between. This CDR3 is CASSLGHGSYEQYF. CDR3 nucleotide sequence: TGTGCCAGCAGCTTGGGCCACGGGAGCTACGAGCAGTACTTC.

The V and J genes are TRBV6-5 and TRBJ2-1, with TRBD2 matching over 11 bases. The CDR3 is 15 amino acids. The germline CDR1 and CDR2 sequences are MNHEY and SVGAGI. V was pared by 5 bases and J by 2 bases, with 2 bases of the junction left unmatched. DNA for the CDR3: TGTGCCAGCAGTAAGACTAGCGGGGCCTACAATGAGCAGTTCTTC. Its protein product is CASSKTSGAYNEQFF.

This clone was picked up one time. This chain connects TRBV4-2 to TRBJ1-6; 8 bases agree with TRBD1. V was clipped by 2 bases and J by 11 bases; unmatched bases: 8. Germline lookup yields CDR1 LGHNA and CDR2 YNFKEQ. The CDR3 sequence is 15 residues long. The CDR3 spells CASSQSRDRLPPLHF. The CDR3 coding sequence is TGTGCCAGCAGCCAATCCAGGGACAGGTTACCACCCCTCCACTTT.

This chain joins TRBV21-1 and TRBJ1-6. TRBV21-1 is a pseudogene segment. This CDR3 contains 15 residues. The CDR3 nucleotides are TGTGCCAGCAGCAATTCCTACTTCTATAATTCACCCCTCCACTTT. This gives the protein CASSNSYFYNSPLHF.

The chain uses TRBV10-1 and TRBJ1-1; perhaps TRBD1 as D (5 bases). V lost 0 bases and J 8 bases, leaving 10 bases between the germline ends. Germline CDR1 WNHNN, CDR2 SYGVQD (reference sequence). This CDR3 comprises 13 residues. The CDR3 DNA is TGCGCCAGCAGTGAGTCAGGGGTGGGGGAAGCTTTCTTT. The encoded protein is CASSESGVGEAFF.

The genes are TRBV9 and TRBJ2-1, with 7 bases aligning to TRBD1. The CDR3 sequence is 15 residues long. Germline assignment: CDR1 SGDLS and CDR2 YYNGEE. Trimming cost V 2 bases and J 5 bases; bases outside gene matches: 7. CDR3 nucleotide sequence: TGTGCCAGCAGCGTTTTAGGGACAGCTAACAATGAGCAGTTCTTC. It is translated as CASSVLGTANNEQFF. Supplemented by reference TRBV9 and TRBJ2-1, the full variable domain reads DSGVTQTPKHLITATGQRVTLRCSPRSGDLSVYWYQQSLDQGLQFLIQYYNGEERAKGNILERFSAQQFPDLHSELNLSSLELGDSALYFCASSVLGTANNEQFFGPGTRLTVL.